This T cell receptor beta chain stems from a study of T cell repertoires in ileal Crohn's disease (dated by TCRdb to about 2019). Some background on the complete study: The median duration of disease was approximately 8.5 years, and at the time of surgery roughly a third of patients were active smokers. Every patient underwent surgery because of a complication, which was stricturing disease in around 61% of cases and penetrating disease in roughly 39%. Roughly half of the patients were given postoperative therapy, with under 13 receiving thiopurines and 15 to 20 receiving anti-TNF agents. TCR repertoire analysis was performed in a few dozen Crohn's disease patients drawn from a prospective multicentre cohort. The study was conducted in parallel with a multicentre cohort built to find predictors of early endoscopic recurrence after ileocolonic resection. Endoscopic postoperative recurrence was defined as a Rutgeerts score above i0. A total of roughly 170 mucosal samples from around 60 patients were sequenced, with samples obtained at several locations on the surgical specimen and at postoperative endoscopy.

Here is what the overall study found, with its caveats: Endoscopic recurrence was found to be associated with higher high-frequency clone percentages at surgery, and recurrence was observed in all patients with clonality above 26.8% (18/57). A significantly higher proportion of clonal expansions was observed in active smokers at surgery than in non-smokers (approximately 26% vs 20%, p=0.02). Mucosal CD4 and CD8 T cells were sorted and sequenced only in a subgroup of patients, whose size was not stated. Compared with CD4 T cells, sorted CD8 T cells contained more high-frequency clones, which suggests that the mucosal expansions were mostly CD8.

For commercial TCRB immunosequencing, approximately 500 nanograms of biopsy DNA were submitted for each sample. CDR3 regions were amplified from genomic DNA by Adaptive Biotechnology using a two-step, amplification bias-controlled multiplex PCR. Primers covering every V and J gene segment were used in the first PCR, while barcodes and Illumina adapters were added in the second PCR. An Illumina instrument was used to sequence the CDR3 libraries. As for the original processing: The analysis drew on both the pipelines supplied by the vendor and custom analysis of the raw data in R/Bioconductor running R version 3.3.0. Clonality, which ranges from 0 to 1, was calculated as the inverse of the normalised Shannon entropy across all productive clones. The repertoire share taken up by the top 100 clones defined high-frequency clones, and only clones that passed a 95% confidence test were kept. Overlap between samples was measured with the Morisita-Horn index, while repertoire diversity was measured with the Simpson index. As stored in TCRdb, this immuneACCESS dataset retains in-frame rearrangements with V and J assigned. A fraction of the clones does not appear; measured against another copy, unresolved V genes explain less than half of the discrepancy, and the remainder lacks a known reason. The DNA was the basis for D and trimming; V, J and clone size are from that table. The sample data list roughly 3,800 clones, and approximately 67% of these were observed just once. Of the sample, roughly an eighth falls within the top ten clones.

To be eligible, patients had to be adults with ileal or ileocolonic Crohn's disease and an indication for ileocolonic resection. Whole ileal mucosal biopsies were stored frozen at -80°C before DNA extraction. A TRizol-based method was used to extract genomic DNA from the frozen whole biopsies, and the DNA was quantified with a NanoDrop 2000 spectrophotometer. As regards this clone: It lacks a known antigen. There are no base qualities to consult, and no much larger clone falls within one base.

For CDR1 and CDR2, the germline V gene (reference sequence) lists MNHEY and SMNVEV. Trimming takes 5 bases off V and 4 bases off J; junction bases not matched to a gene: 7. From its cysteine to its phenylalanine, the CDR3 spans 15 amino acids. Of all the DNA, just the CDR3 is kept, 45 bases in frame from base 1. Specimen: ileal tissue. This receptor was identified in an adult with Crohn's disease. This chain joins TRBV27 to TRBJ2-2; 7 of the junction bases match TRBD1. Here is the DNA: TGTGCCAGCAGTCCCAGGGGGACACGCACCGGGGAGCTGTTTTTT. The resulting protein is CASSPRGTRTGELFF.